This T cell receptor (beta chain) was recorded in a study of PD-1 blockade in classical Hodgkin lymphoma. The study's findings and limits: Patients with a complete response exhibited baseline diversity comparable to newly diagnosed patients.

Exposure to brentuximab vedotin varied, and each patient had relapsed following autologous stem cell transplantation. Assay used: immunoSEQ multiplex PCR; TCRdb lists only in-frame clones, some missing. Found here are tens of thousands of clones, roughly 73% of them singletons; the top ten hold approximately 15%. From germline, CDR1 is LGHNA and CDR2 YNFKEQ. V was trimmed by 0 bases and J by 4 bases, leaving 15 bases between them. The CDR3 has 16 amino acids. Turning to this clone: Antigen unknown.

Sample: peripheral blood mononuclear cells (PBMCs), taken before the second cycle of nivolumab. This chain joins TRBV4-2 and TRBJ1-1; no clear D gene. This TCR was sampled from a human donor with classical Hodgkin lymphoma. CDR3 sequence reads: CASSQDSSGWGTEAFF. The DNA for the CDR3 is TGTGCCAGCAGCCAAGATAGTTCCGGCTGGGGCACTGAAGCTTTCTTT.